These T cell receptor beta chains were read from a single sample in a study of shared T cell receptors in the human thymus. Method: immunoSEQ multiplex PCR; TCRdb's copy keeps in-frame clones and lacks some. The table has 500,000 to 750,000 clones, 88% seen once. The sample was also reused in another study, on human thymus T cells.

Sequenced material: thymocytes. The source is a boy younger than two with a congenital heart defect. Both conserved end residues are part of each CDR3. The order of the fields is V gene, clone size, D gene, J gene, CDR3 protein, CDR3 DNA. A D gene is named only where the DNA matches it firmly. Size values are once, few and many counts, or a class for expanded clones, and some rows have none.

V gene: TRBV19
clone size: -
D gene: TRBD2
J gene: TRBJ2-3
CDR3 protein: CASRGQSGGKIPDTQYF
CDR3 DNA: TGTGCCAGTAGGGGTCAAAGCGGGGGGAAAATTCCGGATACGCAGTATTTT

V gene: TRBV21-1
clone size: -
D gene: -
J gene: TRBJ2-5
CDR3 protein: CASSNQGGETQYF
CDR3 DNA: TGTGCCAGCAGCAACCAGGGGGGCGAGACCCAGTACTTC

V gene: TRBV4-3
clone size: -
D gene: -
J gene: TRBJ1-5
CDR3 protein: CASSQEPPSGYSNQPQHF
CDR3 DNA: TGCGCCAGCAGCCAAGAACCCCCGTCGGGGTATAGCAATCAGCCCCAGCATTTT

V gene: TRBV7-8
clone size: -
D gene: TRBD1
J gene: TRBJ1-4
CDR3 protein: CASSLGQGSEKLFF
CDR3 DNA: TGTGCCAGCAGCTTGGGACAGGGTAGCGAAAAACTGTTTTTT

V gene: TRBV5-5
clone size: -
D gene: TRBD1
J gene: TRBJ2-7
CDR3 protein: CASSENHRGLEQYF
CDR3 DNA: TGTGCCAGCAGCGAAAATCACAGGGGGCTGGAGCAGTACTTC

V gene: TRBV6-5
clone size: -
D gene: -
J gene: TRBJ1-3
CDR3 protein: CASSYSSGAGNTIYF
CDR3 DNA: TGTGCCAGCAGTTACTCTTCAGGGGCAGGAAACACCATATATTTT

V gene: TRBV6-1
clone size: -
D gene: -
J gene: TRBJ1-1
CDR3 protein: CASSGRGTDTEAFF
CDR3 DNA: TGTGCCAGCAGTGGCAGGGGTACGGACACTGAAGCTTTCTTT

V gene: TRBV7-2
clone size: -
D gene: TRBD2
J gene: TRBJ2-1
CDR3 protein: CASSARLAGPYNEQFF
CDR3 DNA: TGTGCCAGCAGCGCCCGACTAGCGGGACCCTACAATGAGCAGTTCTTC

V gene: TRBV27
clone size: -
D gene: -
J gene: TRBJ2-2
CDR3 protein: CASSLQTLLRPNTGELFF
CDR3 DNA: TGTGCCAGCAGTTTACAAACCCTCTTGCGGCCCAACACCGGGGAGCTGTTTTTT

V gene: TRBV28
clone size: -
D gene: TRBD2
J gene: TRBJ2-1
CDR3 protein: CASTPSGWQPHEQFF
CDR3 DNA: TGTGCCAGCACCCCTAGCGGGTGGCAACCCCATGAGCAGTTCTTC

V gene: TRBV4-3
clone size: -
D gene: TRBD2
J gene: TRBJ2-7
CDR3 protein: CASSAGIAGNTEQYF
CDR3 DNA: TGCGCCAGCAGCGCCGGAATAGCGGGAAACACCGAGCAGTACTTC

V gene: TRBV6-1
clone size: -
D gene: TRBD2
J gene: TRBJ2-2
CDR3 protein: CASSEVSQGGVTGELFF
CDR3 DNA: TGTGCCAGCAGTGAAGTTTCCCAGGGAGGGGTAACCGGGGAGCTGTTTTTT

V gene: TRBV12-5
clone size: -
D gene: -
J gene: TRBJ2-3
CDR3 protein: CASGSPPSTDTQYF
CDR3 DNA: TGTGCTAGTGGTTCCCCCCCGAGCACAGATACGCAGTATTTT

V gene: TRBV9
clone size: -
D gene: TRBD2
J gene: TRBJ2-1
CDR3 protein: CASSALAGSSYNEQFF
CDR3 DNA: TGTGCCAGCAGCGCCTTAGCGGGGAGCTCCTACAATGAGCAGTTCTTC

V gene: TRBV4-1
clone size: -
D gene: -
J gene: TRBJ2-2
CDR3 protein: CASSHRTGELFF
CDR3 DNA: TGCGCCAGCAGCCATCGCACCGGGGAGCTGTTTTTT

V gene: TRBV14
clone size: -
D gene: -
J gene: TRBJ2-1
CDR3 protein: CASSQRDFHNEQFF
CDR3 DNA: TGTGCCAGCAGCCAACGGGACTTCCACAATGAGCAGTTCTTC

V gene: TRBV6-5
clone size: once
D gene: TRBD2
J gene: TRBJ2-7
CDR3 protein: CASSIAGATDYEQYF
CDR3 DNA: TGTGCCAGCAGTATAGCGGGAGCGACAGACTACGAGCAGTACTTC

V gene: TRBV29-1
clone size: -
D gene: -
J gene: TRBJ1-1
CDR3 protein: CSVAEGGNTEAFF
CDR3 DNA: TGCAGCGTTGCGGAGGGCGGGAACACTGAAGCTTTCTTT

V gene: TRBV4-1
clone size: -
D gene: TRBD1
J gene: TRBJ2-7
CDR3 protein: CASSPQQGPSYEQYF
CDR3 DNA: TGCGCCAGCAGCCCTCAACAGGGGCCCTCGTACGAGCAGTACTTC

V gene: TRBV18
clone size: -
D gene: -
J gene: TRBJ1-2
CDR3 protein: CASSLTGKSFYGYTF
CDR3 DNA: TGTGCCAGCTCGCTAACAGGAAAGAGCTTCTATGGCTACACCTTC

V gene: TRBV11-2
clone size: -
D gene: -
J gene: TRBJ2-7
CDR3 protein: CASRIRTEAANEQYF
CDR3 DNA: TGTGCCAGCAGGATCAGGACGGAGGCCGCTAACGAGCAGTACTTC

V gene: TRBV7-9
clone size: -
D gene: TRBD2
J gene: TRBJ2-1
CDR3 protein: CASSQGETGLAGVNEQFF
CDR3 DNA: TGTGCCAGCAGCCAAGGGGAGACGGGACTAGCGGGAGTCAATGAGCAGTTCTTC

V gene: TRBV5-1
clone size: -
D gene: -
J gene: TRBJ2-7
CDR3 protein: CASSTTSGNYEQYF
CDR3 DNA: TGCGCCAGCAGCACCACTTCAGGGAATTACGAGCAGTACTTC

V gene: TRBV4-3
clone size: -
D gene: TRBD2
J gene: TRBJ2-5
CDR3 protein: CASSPGVSGTQETQYF
CDR3 DNA: TGCGCCAGCAGCCCGGGGGTTAGCGGGACCCAAGAGACCCAGTACTTC

V gene: TRBV18
clone size: -
D gene: TRBD1
J gene: TRBJ1-2
CDR3 protein: CASSRQGAYGYTF
CDR3 DNA: TGTGCCAGCTCTCGACAGGGGGCTTATGGCTACACCTTC

V gene: TRBV5-6
clone size: -
D gene: -
J gene: TRBJ2-7
CDR3 protein: CASSRFTTSYEQYF
CDR3 DNA: TGTGCCAGCAGCCGATTTACTACCTCCTACGAGCAGTACTTC